One and the same sample provided the 15 T cell receptor beta chains below, sequenced in a study of shared clonotypes between healthy human individuals. The repertoire was sequenced with immunoSEQ multiplex PCR; TCRdb's copy has only in-frame clones and lacks some. The sample yields approximately 2.5 million clones, roughly 93% seen once. The sequencing sample was made of naive CD4+ T cells from PBMCs. Indicated subset: CD45RA+ positively selected. Receptors were obtained from a man between 18 and 35 years old in good health. Some clones in this sample may be carry-over from other donors' samples.

On this clone: The same CDR3 also results from other DNA sequences found in this sample. The rearrangement uses TRBV28 and TRBJ2-3, with D unresolved. CDR1 and CDR2 from the germline V gene are MDHEN and SYDVKM. This CDR3 is 14 amino acids long. Trimming left V 5 bases short and J 0 bases short, with 9 bases between. The CDR3: CASSLAGSTDTQYF. In DNA, the CDR3 is TGTGCCAGCAGTCTGGCCGGTAGCACAGATACGCAGTATTTT.

The chain combines TRBV5-1 with TRBJ2-2; TRBD1 matches 9 bases. The CDR3 covers 17 residues. V lost 0 bases and J lost 4; bases outside the gene matches: 7. Per germline, CDR1 SGHRS and CDR2 YFSETQ. CDR3 sequence: CASSLAGQGRGTGELFF. CDR3 in DNA: TGCGCCAGCAGCTTGGCCGGACAGGGGCGGGGCACCGGGGAGCTGTTTTTT.

The chain couples TRBV19 to TRBJ2-7; tentative D call: TRBD1 (6 bases). The V end was cut by 7 bases, the J end by 5 bases, with 15 bases between. The CDR3 is 13 amino acids. Germline CDR1 is LNHDA and CDR2 is SQIVND (reference sequence). Written as DNA, the CDR3 is TGTGCCAGTACCCCAGAGGGGGACGACGAGCAGTACTTC. It yields the protein CASTPEGDDEQYF.

The V and J genes are TRBV5-4 and TRBJ2-5, with D possibly called TRBD1 or TRBD2 (5 bases each). Trimming cost V 0 bases and J 5 bases, with 11 bases left between them. This CDR3 has 14 residues. CDR1 and CDR2 (germline): SGHNT, YYREEE (reference sequence). CDR3 sequence: CASSLGGTGETQYF. The CDR3 DNA reads as TGTGCCAGCAGCTTGGGGGGGACGGGGGAGACCCAGTACTTC. The full variable domain, rest sourced from reference TRBV5-4 and TRBJ2-5, is ETGVTQSPTHLIKTRGQQVTLRCSSQSGHNTVSWYQQALGQGPQFIFQYYREEENGRGNFPPRFSGLQFPNYSSELNVNALELDDSALYLCASSLGGTGETQYFGPGTRLLVL.

The chain couples TRBV7-9 to TRBJ2-2; D possibly corresponds to TRBD1 (6 bases). V lost 5 bases and J 2 bases, leaving 15 bases between the germline ends. The CDR3 length is 16 residues. Germline CDR1 SEHNR, CDR2 FQNEAQ (reference sequence). The CDR3 nucleotides read TGTGCCAGCAGCCAGTTCCCGGGACACAACACCGGGGAGCTGTTTTTT. Its protein product is CASSQFPGHNTGELFF.

This chain uses TRBV29-1 with TRBJ2-1; no clear D gene. This CDR3 has 13 residues. The V and J ends lost 5 bases and 1 base respectively, with 9 bases between them. CDR1 is SQVTM, CDR2 ANQGSEA, per germline. CDR3 in DNA: TGCAGCGTTCGTGGTCTTTCCTACAATGAGCAGTTCTTC. Translation: CSVRGLSYNEQFF.

As concerns this clone: Other DNA variants within this sample encode the same CDR3. CDR3 region: CASSLGADYGYTF. The CDR3 region has the DNA TGCGCCAGCAGCTTGGGTGCAGACTATGGCTACACCTTC. The chain joins TRBV5-1 to TRBJ1-2; the D is unclear. V was shortened by 0 bases and J by 3 bases, with 6 bases between the two germline ends. Germline assignment: CDR1 SGHRS and CDR2 YFSETQ. The CDR3 is made up of 13 amino acids. Full variable domain (outside the CDR3, taken from reference TRBV5-1 and TRBJ1-2): KAGVTQTPRYLIKTRGQQVTLSCSPISGHRSVSWYQQTPGQGLQFLFEYFSETQRNKGNFPGRFSGRQFSNSRSEMNVSTLELGDSALYLCASSLGADYGYTFGSGTRLTVV.

The chain uses TRBV11-2 and TRBJ2-7; a possible D gene is TRBD2 (6 bases). V dropped 6 bases and J dropped 6 bases, with 27 bases sitting between them. The germline V gene has CDR1 SGHAT and CDR2 FQNNGV. The CDR3 is made up of 17 amino acids. The CDR3 loop reads CASRSLGGERGTREQYF. The CDR3 DNA sequence: TGTGCCAGCAGATCTCTCGGGGGTGAGAGAGGAACGCGCGAGCAGTACTTC.

The J gene is TRBJ2-5, the V gene TRBV4-2; the match to TRBD1 covers 7 bases. Germline CDR1 and CDR2: LGHNA and YNFKEQ. The V gene end was trimmed by 1 base and the J gene end by 7 bases; junction bases not matched to a gene: 15. The CDR3 totals 17 residues. The DNA of the CDR3 is TGTGCCAGCAGCCAAGTTCGAGCAGGGGGAGATTCTGGGACCCAGTACTTC. It is translated as CASSQVRAGGDSGTQYF.

This clone has only one observation. This chain joins TRBV5-5 and TRBJ1-2; 9 nucleotides match TRBD1. After removal of 6 bases from V and 5 bases from J, the junction contained 8 bases not matched to a gene. Germline V CDR1 and CDR2: SGHKS, YYEKEE (reference sequence). The CDR3 contains 14 residues. CDR3 sequence (DNA): TGTGCCAGCAACCCAACAGGGGGCGGTTATGGCTACACCTTC. It specifies CASNPTGGGYGYTF.

The chain recombines TRBV2 with TRBJ2-3; no clear D. CDR1 is SNHLY, CDR2 FYNNEI, per germline. Between the trimmed V and J ends, which lost 0 bases and 10 bases, there was a span of 11 bases. This CDR3 spans 13 amino acids. DNA of the CDR3: TGTGCCAGCAGTGAAGCTTGGGATCGGGCGCAGTATTTT. It encodes CASSEAWDRAQYF. Using reference TRBV2 and TRBJ2-3 for the parts outside the CDR3, the full variable domain is EPEVTQTPSHQVTQMGQEVILRCVPISNHLYFYWYRQILGQKVEFLVSFYNNEISEKSEIFDDQFSVERPDGSNFTLKIRSTKLEDSAMYFCASSEAWDRAQYFGPGTRLTVL.

J is TRBJ1-2 and V is TRBV6-1; no clear D. V gave up 3 bases and J gave up 5 bases, with 13 bases separating them. The CDR3 length is 14 residues. Germline V gene data show CDR1 as MNHNS and CDR2 as SASEGT. CDR3 nucleotide sequence: TGTGCCAGCAGTGAGCGGGGTTCAAGGTATGGCTACACCTTC. Amino acids: CASSERGSRYGYTF.

The chain recombines TRBV4-2 with TRBJ2-5; 9 nucleotides match TRBD2. This CDR3 is built from 21 residues. With V trimmed by 4 bases and J by 2 bases, 23 bases remained unmatched. Germline V gives CDR1 LGHNA, CDR2 YNFKEQ. The CDR3 DNA follows: TGTGCCAGCAGCCCCGGGACTAGCCTTCCGCCGCTTACCGAGAGACAAGAGACCCAGTACTTC. Translation gives CASSPGTSLPPLTERQETQYF.

The rearrangement uses TRBV28 and TRBJ1-5, with D perhaps TRBD1 (6 bases). Germline V gene sequence: CDR1 MDHEN, CDR2 SYDVKM. The CDR3 is 15 amino acids. With 6 bases removed from V and 2 bases from J, the gap between germline ends came to 14 bases. CDR3 sequence reads: CASSNTGLGNQPQHF. The CDR3 coding sequence is TGTGCCAGCAGCAACACAGGGCTCGGCAATCAGCCCCAGCATTTT.

V and J are TRBV9 and TRBJ1-2; 10 positions agree with TRBD1. Germline V CDR1 and CDR2: SGDLS, YYNGEE. J lost 13 bases, V lost 1 base, and 10 bases had no gene match. The CDR3 length is 14 residues. The CDR3 sequence: CASSVLRDRGEVTF. CDR3 DNA sequence: TGTGCCAGCAGCGTACTCCGGGACAGGGGTGAGGTCACCTTC.